Shown below are 17 T cell receptor beta chains from a single sample sequenced in a study of OX40 agonist ivuxolimab in advanced cancers. Here immunoSEQ multiplex PCR was the method, and the copy in TCRdb shows in-frame clones only, minus some. The sample has about 13,000 clones; 80% are singletons. The sequencing here drew on CD4+ or CD8+ T cells sorted from blood, taken in a trial of the OX40 agonist ivuxolimab. Receptors originate from an adult with an advanced solid tumor such as melanoma, head and neck, liver or kidney cancer.

The chain has TRBV5-4 and TRBJ2-7; a possible D gene is TRBD2 (5 bases). The germline gives CDR1 SGHNT, CDR2 YYREEE (reference sequence). V lost 5 bases and J 3 bases, leaving 12 bases between the germline ends. The CDR3 consists of 13 residues. The DNA of the CDR3 is TGTGCCAGCAGTCCCGGACTCAGCTACGAGCAGTACTTC. The encoded protein is CASSPGLSYEQYF.

In this sample, this clone turned up once. The genes are TRBV6-4 and TRBJ2-7; tentatively, D is TRBD1 (5 bases). The CDR3 contains 15 residues. Germline CDR1 and CDR2: MRHNA and SNTAGT. V was shortened by 4 bases and J by 2 bases, with 15 bases between the two germline ends. DNA of the CDR3: TGTGCCAGCAGTGGGGGTTTGGGGCCAACCTACGAGCAGTACTTC. This encodes CASSGGLGPTYEQYF.

The chain has TRBV19 and TRBJ2-1; a possible D gene is TRBD2 (5 bases). The CDR3 runs to 15 residues. V lost 3 bases, J lost 4 bases, and 13 bases lay in between. CDR1 and CDR2 from the germline V gene are LNHDA and SQIVND (reference sequence). In DNA form, the CDR3 reads TGTGCCAGTAGTATTGATTCCCGGGGATACAATGAGCAGTTCTTC. Translation: CASSIDSRGYNEQFF.

The chain uses TRBV5-4 and TRBJ1-1, with TRBD1 identical over 8 bases. Trimming removed 2 bases from V and 12 bases from J; junction bases left unmatched: 9. The germline gives CDR1 SGHNT, CDR2 YYREEE (reference sequence). The CDR3 sequence is 13 residues long. CDR3 protein: CASSFQGASQTFF. The CDR3 coding sequence is TGTGCCAGCAGCTTTCAGGGGGCAAGTCAAACTTTCTTT.

This sequence joins TRBV19 and TRBJ2-7; unclear D gene. V lost 10 bases to trimming and J lost 1 base, with 14 bases between them. This CDR3 has 13 residues. Germline CDR1 reads LNHDA; CDR2 reads SQIVND (reference sequence). CDR3 nucleotides: TGTGCCACCATACCATGGGTGTCCTACGAGCAGTACTTC. It specifies CATIPWVSYEQYF.

The V and J genes are TRBV19 and TRBJ2-1; 8 positions agree with TRBD2. Germline-derived CDR1 and CDR2 are LNHDA and SQIVND (reference sequence). This CDR3 region has 12 residues. V trimming: 11 bases; J trimming: 8 bases; junction bases outside the gene matches: 8. The CDR3 loop is CAVHGGGDEQFF. CDR3 coding DNA: TGTGCCGTCCACGGGGGGGGCGATGAGCAGTTCTTC.

This chain joins TRBV5-1 and TRBJ2-3; 13 nucleotides match TRBD2. Trimming removed 1 base from V and 4 bases from J; junction bases left unmatched: 3. The CDR3 is made up of 16 amino acids. CDR1 SGHRS and CDR2 YFSETQ come from the germline V gene. DNA for the CDR3: TGCGCCAGCAGCTTGACTACTAGCGGGAGGGCAGATACGCAGTATTTT. This encodes CASSLTTSGRADTQYF.

The CDR3 DNA sequence: TGTGCCAGCAGTTACTCCGGGGAGGTAGGCTACGAGCAGTACTTC. Residues: CASSYSGEVGYEQYF. The genes are TRBV6-6 and TRBJ2-7, with D perhaps TRBD2 (6 bases). Trimming stripped 0 bases from V and 3 bases from J, with 12 bases between. The CDR3 is made up of 15 amino acids. The germline V gene has CDR1 MNHNY and CDR2 SVGAGI (reference sequence).

The chain links TRBV9 to TRBJ2-3; 11 bases map to TRBD2. CDR1 is SGDLS and CDR2 is YYNGEE in the germline V gene. The CDR3 runs to 15 residues. Trimming took 4 bases from V and 2 from J; bases not matched to a gene: 3. The CDR3 spells CASSLGLAATDTQYF. The CDR3 coding sequence is TGTGCCAGCAGCCTGGGACTAGCGGCCACAGATACGCAGTATTTT.

The chain recombines TRBV19 with TRBJ2-7; 9 positions match TRBD2. The CDR3 extends over 15 amino acids. Trimming removed 1 base from V and 3 bases from J; junction bases left unmatched: 4. Germline V CDR1 and CDR2: LNHDA, SQIVND (reference sequence). CDR3 DNA sequence: TGTGCCAGTAGTATAGGGACTAGCGAGTACTACGAGCAGTACTTC. Translating gives CASSIGTSEYYEQYF.

The chain couples TRBV7-9 to TRBJ2-2, with 8 bases identical to TRBD1. The length of the CDR3 is 17 residues. J lost 1 base, V lost 5 bases, and 9 bases had no gene match. Germline V CDR1 and CDR2: SEHNR, FQNEAQ (reference sequence). The CDR3, as DNA: TGTGCCAGCAGCCCTACGATGGGGACAGGGAACACCGGGGAGCTGTTTTTT. Its translation is CASSPTMGTGNTGELFF.

This clone was counted only a few times. The chain couples TRBV6-5 to TRBJ2-1; no firm D call. CDR1 is MNHEY and CDR2 is SVGAGI in the germline V gene. The CDR3 length is 13 residues. With 4 bases removed from V and 6 bases from J, the gap between germline ends came to 10 bases. CDR3 sequence reads: CASSSFASNEQFF. The CDR3 DNA is TGTGCCAGCAGTTCTTTTGCGTCCAATGAGCAGTTCTTC.

This clone was picked up a small number of times. CDR3 in amino acids: CASSPGAGGTGNTIYF. CDR3 bases: TGTGCCAGCAGTCCGGGAGCAGGGGGGACTGGAAACACCATATATTTT. This rearrangement joins TRBV28 to TRBJ1-3; 7 bases are shared with TRBD1. V shed 5 bases, J shed 2 bases, and the junction held 9 bases outside the gene matches. CDR3 length equals 16 residues. Germline V gives CDR1 MDHEN, CDR2 SYDVKM.

This rearrangement joins TRBV9 to TRBJ2-7, with 7 bases matching TRBD1. Losses at the gene ends were 3 bases for V and 3 bases for J; bases not matched to a gene: 6. The CDR3 extends over 14 amino acids. Germline assignment: CDR1 SGDLS and CDR2 YYNGEE. The CDR3 spells CASSEGTDNYEQYF. CDR3 DNA sequence: TGTGCCAGCAGCGAAGGGACAGACAACTACGAGCAGTACTTC.

This chain joins TRBV5-6 and TRBJ2-5; TRBD2 might be the D (6 bases). The germline V gene encodes CDR1 SGHDT and CDR2 YYEEEE. Trimming left V 5 bases short and J 6 bases short, with 14 bases between. The CDR3 has 13 residues. The CDR3 region is CASSSGAGKTQYF. The CDR3 nucleotides read TGTGCCAGCAGTTCGGGAGCTGGGAAGACCCAGTACTTC.

The rearrangement links TRBV6-5 to TRBJ1-2; no clear D. This CDR3 comprises 12 residues. V shed 5 bases and J shed 4 bases, with 8 bases lying between them. CDR1 and CDR2 from the germline V gene are MNHEY and SVGAGI. The CDR3 protein is CASSKAGYGYTF. CDR3 coding DNA: TGTGCCAGCAGTAAGGCGGGCTATGGCTACACCTTC.

This clone ranks as large. V usage is TRBV4-3 and J usage is TRBJ2-7, with 10 nucleotides matching TRBD2. Per the germline V gene, CDR1 is LGHNA and CDR2 is YSLEER. V shed 1 base, J shed 0 bases, and the junction held 6 bases outside the gene matches. The CDR3 has 17 amino acids. The CDR3 spells CASSQAPWTSGSYEQYF. CDR3 bases: TGCGCCAGCAGCCAAGCCCCCTGGACTAGCGGCTCCTACGAGCAGTACTTC.